The 4 T cell receptor beta chains below come from one sample, sequenced in a study of T cells after somatic rescue of genetic block. This table comes from immunoSEQ multiplex PCR, and its TCRdb copy is limited to in-frame clones, with some not included. The table has about 72,000 clones, approximately 91% seen once. The sample consisted of peripheral blood mononuclear cells (PBMCs). The receptors come from a man under 40.

This rearrangement joins TRBV18 to TRBJ2-3; D unresolved. Germline CDR1 reads KGHSH; CDR2 reads LQKENI. V was cut by 3 bases and J by 4 bases, with 5 bases left in between. The length of the CDR3 is 12 residues. The CDR3 spells CASSPSPDTQYF. The DNA of the CDR3 is TGTGCCAGCTCACCCTCCCCAGATACGCAGTATTTT.

The rearrangement uses TRBV6-1 and TRBJ1-2; 7 positions agree with TRBD1. After removal of 0 bases from V and 7 bases from J, the junction contained 11 bases not matched to a gene. Germline lookup yields CDR1 MNHNS and CDR2 SASEGT. This CDR3 region has 16 residues. The CDR3 here is CASSEALTGAFGGYTF. CDR3 nucleotides: TGTGCCAGCAGTGAAGCGCTAACAGGGGCTTTCGGTGGCTACACCTTC.

CDR3 region: CASSAGQGNNSPLHF. The CDR3 nucleotides read TGTGCCAGCAGTGCGGGACAGGGAAATAATTCACCCCTCCACTTT. J is TRBJ1-6 and V is TRBV6-1; 9 nucleotides line up with TRBD1. CDR1 is MNHNS and CDR2 is SASEGT in the germline V gene. CDR3 length: 15 residues. V trimming: 4 bases; J trimming: 5 bases; junction bases outside the gene matches: 3.

The rearrangement joins TRBV30 to TRBJ2-1, with 12 bases aligning to TRBD2. The germline CDR1 and CDR2 sequences are GTSNPN and SVGIG (reference sequence). The CDR3 runs to 15 residues. With V trimmed by 8 bases and J by 4 bases, 9 bases remained unmatched. CDR3 bases: TGTGCCAGTACCGGGACTAGCGGGTCTTACAATGAGCAGTTCTTC. It specifies CASTGTSGSYNEQFF.